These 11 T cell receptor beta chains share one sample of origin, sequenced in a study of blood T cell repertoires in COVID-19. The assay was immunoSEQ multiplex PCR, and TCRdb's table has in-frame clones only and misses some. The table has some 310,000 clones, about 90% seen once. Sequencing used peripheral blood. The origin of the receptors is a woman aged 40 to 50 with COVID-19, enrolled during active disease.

The CDR3 loop reads CASSLSGKNEQYF. The CDR3, as DNA: TGTGCCAGCAGCCTTAGCGGCAAAAACGAGCAGTACTTC. The chain recombines TRBV7-8 with TRBJ2-7, with D possibly being TRBD2 (6 bases). From germline, CDR1 is SGHVS and CDR2 FQNEAQ. CDR3 length: 13 residues. Trimming left V 5 bases short and J 5 bases short, with 13 bases between.

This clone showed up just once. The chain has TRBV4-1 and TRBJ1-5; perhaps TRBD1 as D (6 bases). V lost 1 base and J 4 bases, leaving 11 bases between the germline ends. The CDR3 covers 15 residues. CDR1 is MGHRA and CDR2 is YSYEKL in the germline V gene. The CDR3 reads CASSQAVQGNQPQHF. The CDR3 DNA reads TGCGCCAGCAGCCAAGCTGTACAGGGAAATCAGCCCCAGCATTTT.

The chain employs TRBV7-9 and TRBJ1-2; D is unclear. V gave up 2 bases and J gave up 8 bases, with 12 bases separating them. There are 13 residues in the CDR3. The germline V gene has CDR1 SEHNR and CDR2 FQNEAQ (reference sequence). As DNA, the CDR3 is TGTGCCAGCAGCTTACACTTGTCCCGGGGCTACACCTTC. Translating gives CASSLHLSRGYTF.

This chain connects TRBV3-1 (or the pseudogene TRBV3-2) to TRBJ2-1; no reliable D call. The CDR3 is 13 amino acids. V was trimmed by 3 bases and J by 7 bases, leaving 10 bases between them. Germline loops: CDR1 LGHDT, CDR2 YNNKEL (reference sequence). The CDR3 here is CASSHLSGNEQFF. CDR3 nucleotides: TGTGCCAGCAGCCACCTCTCGGGTAATGAGCAGTTCTTC.

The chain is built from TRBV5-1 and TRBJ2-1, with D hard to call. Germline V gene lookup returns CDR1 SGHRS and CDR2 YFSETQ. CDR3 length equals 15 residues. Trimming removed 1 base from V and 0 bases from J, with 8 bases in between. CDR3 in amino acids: CASSLLRISYNEQFF. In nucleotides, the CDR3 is TGCGCCAGCAGCTTGTTGAGGATCTCCTACAATGAGCAGTTCTTC.

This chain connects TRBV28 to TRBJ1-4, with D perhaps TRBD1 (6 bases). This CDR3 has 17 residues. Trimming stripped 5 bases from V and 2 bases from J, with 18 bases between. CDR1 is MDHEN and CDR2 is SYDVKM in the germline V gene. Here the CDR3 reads CASSQIQGLRTNEKLFF. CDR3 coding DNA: TGTGCCAGCAGTCAAATACAGGGCCTGAGGACTAATGAAAAACTGTTTTTT.

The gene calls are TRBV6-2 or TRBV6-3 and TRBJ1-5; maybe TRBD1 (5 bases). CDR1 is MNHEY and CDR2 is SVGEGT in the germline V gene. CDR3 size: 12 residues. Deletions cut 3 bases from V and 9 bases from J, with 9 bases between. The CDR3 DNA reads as TGTGCCAGCAGTTATCTTCAGGGGCCCCAGCATTTT. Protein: CASSYLQGPQHF.

The CDR3 sequence is CASSPLGASTDTQYF. The CDR3 coding sequence is TGCGCCAGCAGCCCCCTGGGGGCAAGCACAGATACGCAGTATTTT. The chain recombines TRBV5-1 with TRBJ2-3, with a possible D match to TRBD1 (6 bases). Deletions cut 4 bases from V and 0 bases from J, with 12 bases between. Germline V gene sequence: CDR1 SGHRS, CDR2 YFSETQ. The CDR3 runs 15 residues. Drawing the rest from reference TRBV5-1 and TRBJ2-3, the complete variable domain is KAGVTQTPRYLIKTRGQQVTLSCSPISGHRSVSWYQQTPGQGLQFLFEYFSETQRNKGNFPGRFSGRQFSNSRSEMNVSTLELGDSALYLCASSPLGASTDTQYFGPGTRLTVL.

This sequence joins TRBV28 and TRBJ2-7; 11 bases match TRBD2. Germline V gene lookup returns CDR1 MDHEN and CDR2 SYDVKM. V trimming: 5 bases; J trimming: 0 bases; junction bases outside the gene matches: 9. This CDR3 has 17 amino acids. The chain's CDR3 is CASSTWTSGFSSYEQYF. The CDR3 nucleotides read TGTGCCAGCAGTACCTGGACTAGCGGGTTTAGCTCCTACGAGCAGTACTTC.

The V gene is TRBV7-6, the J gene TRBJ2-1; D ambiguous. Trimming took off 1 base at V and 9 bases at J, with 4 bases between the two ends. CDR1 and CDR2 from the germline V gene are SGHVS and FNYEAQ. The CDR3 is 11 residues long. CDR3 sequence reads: CASSLESEQFF. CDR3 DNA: TGTGCCAGCAGCTTAGAGAGTGAGCAGTTCTTC. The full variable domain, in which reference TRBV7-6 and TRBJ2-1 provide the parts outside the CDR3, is GAGVSQSPRYKVTKRGQDVALRCDPISGHVSLYWYRQALGQGPEFLTYFNYEAQQDKSGLPNDRFSAERPEGSISTLTIQRTEQRDSAMYRCASSLESEQFFGPGTRLTVL.

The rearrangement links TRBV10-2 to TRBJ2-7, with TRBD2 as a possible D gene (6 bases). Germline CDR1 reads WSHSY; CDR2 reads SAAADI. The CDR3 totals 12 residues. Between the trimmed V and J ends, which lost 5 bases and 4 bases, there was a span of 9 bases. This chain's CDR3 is CASSRDFYEQYF. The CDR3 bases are TGCGCCAGCAGTAGGGACTTTTACGAGCAGTACTTC.